Listed below are T cell receptor beta chains from one sample, sequenced in a study of cytomegalovirus exposure and HLA in healthy donors. Sequenced by immunoSEQ multiplex PCR; TCRdb stores in-frame clones only, minus some. The sample table includes 95,000 to 150,000 clones. Sequenced input: PBMCs. The receptors originated from a man younger than 30 in good health and CMV-seronegative. CDR3s include the opening cysteine and the closing phenylalanine or tryptophan. Each record gives: J gene, D gene, V gene, CDR3 DNA, CDR3 protein. A D gene is named only where the DNA matches it firmly.

j_call: TRBJ2-1; d_call: -; v_call: TRBV2; cdr3_nt: TGTGCCAGCAGTGGCGGGTCCCGGGAGCACAAGTTCTTC; cdr3_aa: CASSGGSREHKFF
j_call: TRBJ1-3; d_call: -; v_call: TRBV27; cdr3_nt: TGTGCCAGCAGTGTAAACAGGGCATTCTCTGGAAACACCATATATTTT; cdr3_aa: CASSVNRAFSGNTIYF
j_call: TRBJ2-7; d_call: -; v_call: TRBV5-8; cdr3_nt: TGTGCCAGCAGCTTAAGCGTCGGCAGTATCTACGAGCAGTACTTT; cdr3_aa: CASSLSVGSIYEQYF
j_call: TRBJ2-5; d_call: -; v_call: TRBV2; cdr3_nt: TGTGCCAGCGGCCAGAGAGGGCGGGAGACCCAGTACTTC; cdr3_aa: CASGQRGRETQYF
j_call: TRBJ2-7; d_call: -; v_call: TRBV6-1; cdr3_nt: TGTGCCAGCAGTCCGGACATTTTAGAGCAGTACTTC; cdr3_aa: CASSPDILEQYF
j_call: TRBJ2-7; d_call: TRBD2; v_call: TRBV27; cdr3_nt: TGTGCCAGCACCCCGGGACTAGCGGGGGTTCGTGTGGAGCAGTACTTC; cdr3_aa: CASTPGLAGVRVEQYF
j_call: TRBJ2-6; d_call: -; v_call: TRBV9; cdr3_nt: TGTGCCAGCAGCGTATCCACAGGGTCTGGGGCCAACGTCCTGACTTTC; cdr3_aa: CASSVSTGSGANVLTF
j_call: TRBJ2-7; d_call: -; v_call: TRBV27; cdr3_nt: TGTGCCAGCACCAGAATACAGGGTGACGACGAGCAGTACTTC; cdr3_aa: CASTRIQGDDEQYF
j_call: TRBJ2-1; d_call: TRBD2; v_call: TRBV30; cdr3_nt: TGTGCCTGGAGTGGGCCTAGCGGGAGGGCCTACAATGAGCAGTTCTTC; cdr3_aa: CAWSGPSGRAYNEQFF
j_call: TRBJ2-7; d_call: -; v_call: TRBV25-1; cdr3_nt: TGTGCCGCCCGAGGGGGCTCCTACGAGCAGTACTTC; cdr3_aa: CAARGGSYEQYF
j_call: TRBJ1-1; d_call: -; v_call: TRBV19; cdr3_nt: TGTGCCAGTAGTATGCGGGGGGCACGGAACACTGAAGCTTTCTTT; cdr3_aa: CASSMRGARNTEAFF
j_call: TRBJ1-6; d_call: TRBD1; v_call: TRBV7-2; cdr3_nt: TGTGCCAGCAGCTATCCGGGACAGGGTAATTCACCCCTCCACTTT; cdr3_aa: CASSYPGQGNSPLHF
j_call: TRBJ1-1; d_call: -; v_call: TRBV5-3; cdr3_nt: TGTGCCAGAAGCTTGTTGGCACCAGACACGAACCCTGAAGCTTTCTTT; cdr3_aa: CARSLLAPDTNPEAFF
j_call: TRBJ2-5; d_call: -; v_call: TRBV7-6; cdr3_nt: TGTGCCAGCAGCTTAGGGGCCGGCAGGGCCCAGTACTTC; cdr3_aa: CASSLGAGRAQYF
j_call: TRBJ2-3; d_call: -; v_call: TRBV5-1; cdr3_nt: TGCGCCAGCAGCTTGGGCGACAGCTTGTCGGGCACAGATACGCAGTATTTT; cdr3_aa: CASSLGDSLSGTDTQYF
j_call: TRBJ1-5; d_call: TRBD1; v_call: TRBV28; cdr3_nt: TGTGCCAGCAGCCCACCGGGACAGGGAGGTCAGCCCCAGCATTTT; cdr3_aa: CASSPPGQGGQPQHF
j_call: TRBJ2-7; d_call: -; v_call: TRBV19; cdr3_nt: TGTGCCAGTAGCCGGGAGATTTCGGACTACGAGCAGTACTTC; cdr3_aa: CASSREISDYEQYF